This T cell receptor beta chain was obtained from a study of T cell clones after liver transplantation. Background on the study: Immunosuppression withdrawal was tried within 2 years after liver transplantation in this trial. A pre-transplant mixed lymphocyte reaction with TCRbeta sequencing defined graft-donor-reactive clones followed in post-transplant blood. Timepoints were pre-transplant, pre-withdrawal, and after withdrawal was completed or failed.

Points from the study as a whole: Migration into the graft, not deletion, may explain lost graft donor-reactive T cells.

Details on this clone: The target antigen is unknown.

V dropped 5 bases and J dropped 4 bases, with 8 bases sitting between them. The V gene's germline CDR1 is MNHEY and CDR2 SVGAGI. The CDR3 totals 13 residues. TCRdb's table, derived via immunoSEQ multiplex PCR, lists solely in-frame clones and lacks some. The repertoire holds more than 15,000 clones, over 75% seen once, with 10% to 15% in the top ten. The chain employs TRBV6-5 and TRBJ2-2; D gene unclear. The clonotype was recovered from a human donor who received a liver transplant. Here the sequenced sample was CD8+ T cells from blood, taken before liver transplant. CDR3 protein: CASSPRITGELFF. The CDR3 nucleotides read TGTGCCAGCAGTCCAAGGATCACCGGGGAGCTGTTTTTT.